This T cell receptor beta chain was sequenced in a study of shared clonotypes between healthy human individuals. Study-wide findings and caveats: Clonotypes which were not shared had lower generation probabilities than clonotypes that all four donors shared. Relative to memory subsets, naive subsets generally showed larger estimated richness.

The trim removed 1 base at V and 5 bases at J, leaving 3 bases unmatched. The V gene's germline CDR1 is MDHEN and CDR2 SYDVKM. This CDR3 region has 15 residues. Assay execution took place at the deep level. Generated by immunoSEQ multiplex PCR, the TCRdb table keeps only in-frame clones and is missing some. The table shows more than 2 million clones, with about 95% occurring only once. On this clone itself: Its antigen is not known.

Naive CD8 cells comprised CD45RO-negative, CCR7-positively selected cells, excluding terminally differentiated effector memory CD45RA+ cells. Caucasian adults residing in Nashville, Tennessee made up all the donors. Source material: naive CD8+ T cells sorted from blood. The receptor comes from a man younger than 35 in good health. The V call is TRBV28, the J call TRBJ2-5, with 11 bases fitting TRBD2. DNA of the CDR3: TGTGCCAGCAGTTTATTTCCTAGCGGGGGGGAGACCCAGTACTTC. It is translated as CASSLFPSGGETQYF.